This T cell receptor (beta chain) originates from a study of Siglec-9 on CD8 T cells in melanoma. Study-wide results and caveats: In melanoma tumors, a Siglec-9-marked effector memory CD8+ subset reportedly appeared to accumulate.

Germline CDR1 is SGHDN and CDR2 is FVKESK. The CDR3 sequence is 18 residues long. V lost 0 bases and J 5 bases, leaving 23 bases between the germline ends. This table comes from immunoSEQ multiplex PCR, and its TCRdb copy is limited to in-frame clones, with some not included. The sample records 25,000 to 30,000 clones, roughly 80% being singletons. With regard to this clone: Its antigen remains unknown.

This clonotype was sampled from a human donor in good health. V and J are TRBV14 and TRBJ2-7, with D possibly matching TRBD1 (5 bases). Sequenced: Siglec-9- CD8+ T cells sorted from blood. The CDR3 DNA follows: TGTGCCAGCAGCCAAGACCTGTCAGGCAGGGCTTTCTTCCACGAGCAGTACTTC. Translation gives CASSQDLSGRAFFHEQYF.